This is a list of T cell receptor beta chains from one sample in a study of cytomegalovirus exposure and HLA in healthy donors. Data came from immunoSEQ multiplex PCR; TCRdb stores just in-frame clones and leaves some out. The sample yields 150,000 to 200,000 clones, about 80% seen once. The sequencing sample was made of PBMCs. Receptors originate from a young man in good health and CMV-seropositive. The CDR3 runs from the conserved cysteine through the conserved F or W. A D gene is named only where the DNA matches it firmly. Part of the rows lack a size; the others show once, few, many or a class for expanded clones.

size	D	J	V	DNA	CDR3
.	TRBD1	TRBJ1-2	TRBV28	TGTGCCAGCAGGGGGAGAGGGACAGCCCAGGGCTACACCTTC	CASRGRGTAQGYTF
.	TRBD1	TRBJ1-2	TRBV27	TGTGCCAGCAGCTTCAGAGGGGGCCGTGGCTACACCTTC	CASSFRGGRGYTF
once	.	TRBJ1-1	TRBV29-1	TGCAGCGTCAAGAACGGGGACACTGAAGCTTTCTTT	CSVKNGDTEAFF
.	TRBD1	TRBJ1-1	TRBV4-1	TGCGCCAGCAGCCAAAGGACAGGTCAAACTTTCTTT	CASSQRTGQTFF
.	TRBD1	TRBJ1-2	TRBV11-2	TGTGCCAGCAGCCCTTACACGGGACAGCATAACTATGGCTACACCTTC	CASSPYTGQHNYGYTF
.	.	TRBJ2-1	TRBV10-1	TGCGCCAGCAGTGAGGGCCCTGTGAGGAATGAGCAGTTCTTC	CASSEGPVRNEQFF
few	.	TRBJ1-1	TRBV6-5	TGTGCCAGCAGTTACTCACAGGGTCCCCTGACAGCTTTCTTT	CASSYSQGPLTAFF
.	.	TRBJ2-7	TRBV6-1	TGTGCCAGCAGTGAAGAACTGACACGATCCTACGAGCAGTACTTC	CASSEELTRSYEQYF
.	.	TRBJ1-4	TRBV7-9	TGTGCCAGCAGCTCCATGCAGGGTATCGAGGAAAAACTGTTTTTT	CASSSMQGIEEKLFF
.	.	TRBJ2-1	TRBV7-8	TGTGCCAGCAGCTTAGTAGAGGCCTACAATGAGCAGTTCTTC	CASSLVEAYNEQFF
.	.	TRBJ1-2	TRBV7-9	TGTGCCAGCAGCTTAAGACTCGGGGGTGAAGGGGAAACCTTC	CASSLRLGGEGETF
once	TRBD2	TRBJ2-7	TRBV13	TGTGCCAGCAGCTTGTCCGGGACTAGCGGGAGGAGGGTGGACGAGCAGTACTTC	CASSLSGTSGRRVDEQYF
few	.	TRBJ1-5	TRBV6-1	TGTGCCAGCAGTGAAAATGGGGCGGGAGGAAATCAGCCCCAGCATTTT	CASSENGAGGNQPQHF
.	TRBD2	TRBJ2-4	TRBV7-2	TGTGCCAGCAGTCCCCGACAAACTAGCGGTCTAGCCAAAAACATTCAGTACTTC	CASSPRQTSGLAKNIQYF
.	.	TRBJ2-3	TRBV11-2	TGTGCCAGCAGCTTGGCCTTCCCAGATACGCAGTATTTT	CASSLAFPDTQYF
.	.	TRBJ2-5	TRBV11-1	TGTGCCAGCAGCTTTTCTGGGCTCCAAGAGACCCAGTACTTC	CASSFSGLQETQYF
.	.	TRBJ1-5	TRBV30	TGTGCCTGGAGTTCTACAGGCCCAAGACAGCCCCAGCATTTT	CAWSSTGPRQPQHF
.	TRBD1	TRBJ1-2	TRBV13	TGTGCCACCCTGGGGACAGGGGGGGACTATGGCTACACCTTC	CATLGTGGDYGYTF
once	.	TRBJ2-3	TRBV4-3	TGCGCCAGCAGCCAAGGAAGACTTTCCACAGATACGCAGTATTTT	CASSQGRLSTDTQYF
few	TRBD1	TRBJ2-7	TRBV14	TGTGCCAGCAGCTCTCGGACAGGGGAATACTTCTACGAGCAGTACTTC	CASSSRTGEYFYEQYF
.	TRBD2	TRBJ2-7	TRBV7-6	TGTGCCAGCAGCCCGGGAGGGGTCAGCGAGCAGTACTTC	CASSPGGVSEQYF
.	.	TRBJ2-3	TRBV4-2	TGTGCCAGCAGCCCGCGGATCGGTACCGATACGCAGTATTTT	CASSPRIGTDTQYF
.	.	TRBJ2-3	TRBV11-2	TGTGCCAGCAGCGTCGGGATACTTACAGATACGCAGTATTTT	CASSVGILTDTQYF
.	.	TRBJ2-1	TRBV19	TGTGCCAGTAGTATGGACTCGTTCTCCTACAATGAGCAGTTCTTC	CASSMDSFSYNEQFF
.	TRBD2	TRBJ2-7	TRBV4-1	TGCGCCAGCAGCACTTCACCTAGCGGGGGAAACTACGAGCAGTACTTC	CASSTSPSGGNYEQYF
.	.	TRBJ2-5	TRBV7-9	TGTGCCAGCAGCTCCGTCCGGCGGGGAGAGACCCAGTACTTC	CASSSVRRGETQYF
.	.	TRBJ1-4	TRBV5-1	TGCGCCAGCAGCTTGGGTACAACAACTAATGAAAAACTGTTTTTT	CASSLGTTTNEKLFF
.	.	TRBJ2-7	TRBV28	TGTGCCAGCAGACCCGGGGGTGGGCGAGGGGAGCAGTACTTC	CASRPGGGRGEQYF
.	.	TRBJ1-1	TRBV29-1	TGCAGCGTGACTAACACTGAAGCTTTCTTT	CSVTNTEAFF
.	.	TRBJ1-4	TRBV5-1	TGCGCCAGCGCTAAGGGGGTAGGGCGCGAAAAACTGTTTTTT	CASAKGVGREKLFF
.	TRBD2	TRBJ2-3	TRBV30	TGTGCCTGGAACGCGGGAGCGGCAGATACGCAGTATTTT	CAWNAGAADTQYF
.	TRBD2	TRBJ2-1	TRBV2	TGTGCCAGCGAGCGGGATAGTTACAATGAGCAGTTCTTC	CASERDSYNEQFF
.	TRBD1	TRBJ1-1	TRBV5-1	TGCGCCAGCAGCTTGGTTGGACAGGTGAACACTGAAGCTTTCTTT	CASSLVGQVNTEAFF
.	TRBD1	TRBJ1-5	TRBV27	TGTGCCAGCAGTTGGGACAGGAGGCAGCCCCAGCATTTT	CASSWDRRQPQHF
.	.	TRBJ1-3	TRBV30	TGTGCCTGGAGTAAGGGGAACACCATATATTTT	CAWSKGNTIYF
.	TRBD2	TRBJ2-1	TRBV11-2	TGTGCCAGCAGCTCCCCCGGCGCTAGCGGGAGGGCCACCCACAATGAGCAGTTCTTC	CASSSPGASGRATHNEQFF
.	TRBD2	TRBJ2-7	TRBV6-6	TGTGCCAGCATAACGGGGGGACACGAGCAGTACTTC	CASITGGHEQYF
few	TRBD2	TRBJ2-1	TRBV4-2	TGTGCCAGCAGCCAAATGCCCGGGACTAGCGACAGATCCTACAATGAGCAGTTCTTC	CASSQMPGTSDRSYNEQFF
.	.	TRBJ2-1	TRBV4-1	TGCGCCAGCAGCCAAGATCCCTATACTGTGCCCCTTAATGAGCAGTTCTTC	CASSQDPYTVPLNEQFF
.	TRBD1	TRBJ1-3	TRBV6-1	TGTGCCAGCAGTGCACCGGGACAGGTCCACTCTGGAAACACCATATATTTT	CASSAPGQVHSGNTIYF
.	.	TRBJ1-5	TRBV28	TGTGCCAGCAGTTTATACTCGGACAGTTATCAGCCCCAGCATTTT	CASSLYSDSYQPQHF
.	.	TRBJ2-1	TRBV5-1	TGCGCCAGCAGCTTGGGGCAGGGATTACCCTACAATGAGCAGTTCTTC	CASSLGQGLPYNEQFF
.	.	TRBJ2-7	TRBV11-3	TGTGCCCCCGGCAACAGGGCTTTCTACGAGCAGTACTTC	CAPGNRAFYEQYF
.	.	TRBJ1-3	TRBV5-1	TGCGCCACCCGGACAGACTCTGGAAACACCATATATTTT	CATRTDSGNTIYF
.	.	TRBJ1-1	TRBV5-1	TGCGCCAGCAGCTTGGGTAGGGGCACTGAAGCTTTCTTT	CASSLGRGTEAFF
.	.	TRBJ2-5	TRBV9	TGTGCCAGCAGCCTCGGGGGTGGAGAGACCCAGTACTTC	CASSLGGGETQYF